One and the same sample provided the 6 T cell receptor beta chains below, sequenced in a study of blood T cell repertoires in COVID-19. Measured with immunoSEQ multiplex PCR; TCRdb has only the in-frame clones, and not every one. Of a few hundred thousand clones listed, around nine tenths are singletons. The sequencing input was peripheral blood. These receptors originate from a man in his fifties or sixties with acute or convalescent COVID-19.

V is TRBV3-1 (or the pseudogene TRBV3-2) and J is TRBJ1-5; the match to TRBD1 covers 9 bases. This CDR3 comprises 12 residues. Germline loops: CDR1 LGHDT, CDR2 YNNKEL (reference sequence). Unmatched junction bases numbered 2, after V lost 1 base and J lost 13 bases. CDR3 sequence: CASSQAGQGQHF. Here the CDR3 DNA reads TGTGCCAGCAGCCAAGCCGGACAGGGGCAGCATTTT.

The CDR3 spells CASSLYGVSYEQYF. In DNA form, the CDR3 reads TGTGCCAGCAGCTTATACGGGGTCTCCTACGAGCAGTACTTC. The V call is TRBV7-8, the J call TRBJ2-7, with a weak D call TRBD2 (5 bases). The CDR3 is made up of 14 amino acids. CDR1 and CDR2 from the germline V gene are SGHVS and FQNEAQ. Trimming took off 2 bases at V and 0 bases at J, with 8 bases between the two ends.

V usage is TRBV5-1 and J usage is TRBJ2-7; the D gene is possibly TRBD1 (5 bases). Trimming left V 2 bases short and J 7 bases short, with 13 bases between. Germline V gives CDR1 SGHRS, CDR2 YFSETQ. The CDR3 runs to 13 residues. The CDR3 nucleotides read TGCGCCAGCAGCTTACAGGCCCTAGGGGAGCAGTACTTC. Protein product: CASSLQALGEQYF.

The chain uses TRBV27 and TRBJ2-1, with TRBD2 matching 10 bases. The V gene end was trimmed by 7 bases and the J gene end by 6 bases; junction bases not matched to a gene: 3. The germline V gene has CDR1 MNHEY and CDR2 SMNVEV (reference sequence). CDR3 size: 13 residues. CDR3 loop: CASTLAGFNEQFF. The CDR3 bases are TGTGCCAGCACACTAGCGGGGTTCAATGAGCAGTTCTTC.

The V gene is TRBV7-9, the J gene TRBJ1-5, with a possible D match to TRBD1 (6 bases). Germline CDR1 SEHNR, CDR2 FQNEAQ (reference sequence). CDR3 length: 15 residues. The germline V and J ends were trimmed by 4 bases and 3 bases, with 13 bases remaining between them. Here the CDR3 reads CASSSQGSFNQPQHF. The CDR3, as DNA: TGTGCCAGCAGCTCACAGGGCTCCTTCAATCAGCCCCAGCATTTT.

The genes are TRBV14 and TRBJ2-7, with a tentative D call TRBD1 (6 bases). CDR3 length equals 15 residues. Between the trimmed V and J ends, which lost 0 bases and 1 base, there was a span of 10 bases. Germline CDR1 is SGHDN and CDR2 is FVKESK. The CDR3 nucleotides read TGTGCCAGCAGCCAAGATGAGACAGGTTCCTACGAGCAGTACTTC. Amino acid sequence: CASSQDETGSYEQYF. Together with reference TRBV14 and TRBJ2-7, the CDR3 gives the full variable domain: EAGVTQFPSHSVIEKGQTVTLRCDPISGHDNLYWYRRVMGKEIKFLLHFVKESKQDESGMPNNRFLAERTGGTYSTLKVQPAELEDSGVYFCASSQDETGSYEQYFGPGTRLTVT.